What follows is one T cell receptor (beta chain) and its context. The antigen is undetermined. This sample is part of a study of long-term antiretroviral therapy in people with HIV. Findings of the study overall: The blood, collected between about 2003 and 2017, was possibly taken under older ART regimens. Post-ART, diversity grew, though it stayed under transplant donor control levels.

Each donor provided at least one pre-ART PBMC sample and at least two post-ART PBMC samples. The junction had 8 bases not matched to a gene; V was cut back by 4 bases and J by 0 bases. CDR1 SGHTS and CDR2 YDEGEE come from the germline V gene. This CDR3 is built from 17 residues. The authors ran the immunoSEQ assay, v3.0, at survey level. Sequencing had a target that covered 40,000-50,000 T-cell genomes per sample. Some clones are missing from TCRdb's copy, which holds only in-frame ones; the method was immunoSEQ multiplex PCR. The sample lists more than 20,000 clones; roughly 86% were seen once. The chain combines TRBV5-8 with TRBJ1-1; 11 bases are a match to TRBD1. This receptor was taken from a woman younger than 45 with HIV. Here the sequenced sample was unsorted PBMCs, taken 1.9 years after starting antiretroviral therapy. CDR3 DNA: TGTGCCAGCAGCATCGGGACAGGGGGTCCCCTGAACACTGAAGCTTTCTTT. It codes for CASSIGTGGPLNTEAFF.